Following are 23 T cell receptor beta chains from one sample sequenced in a study of pediatric ulcerative colitis. One to two pinch biopsies were taken from the rectum during colonoscopy. Libraries were prepared by immunoSEQ multiplex PCR; TCRdb keeps only in-frame clonotypes and omits some of them. Counted here are over 10,000 clones, approximately 71% occurring once; the ten biggest clones make up 4.5%. Sequencing was performed on gut tissue. The source is a boy younger than 18 who was a control in a study of pediatric ulcerative colitis.

The chain uses TRBV4-3 and TRBJ2-3; 14 positions match TRBD2. Germline assignment: CDR1 LGHNA and CDR2 YSLEER. The V segment lost 3 bases and the J segment 4 bases; nucleotides outside the gene matches: 3. This CDR3 is built from 16 residues. The CDR3, as DNA: TGCGCCAGCAGCCAGAGACTAGCGGGAGGGGCAGATACGCAGTATTTT. Its translation: CASSQRLAGGADTQYF.

This clone occurred a few times. This sequence joins TRBV5-6 and TRBJ1-1; D unresolved. Germline values: CDR1 SGHDT, CDR2 YYEEEE. V lost 0 bases to trimming and J lost 1 base, with 10 bases between them. This CDR3 spans 15 amino acids. The CDR3 DNA sequence: TGTGCCAGCAGCTTGGCCTTATTTACGAACACTGAAGCTTTCTTT. Protein: CASSLALFTNTEAFF. Looking up the rest from reference TRBV5-6 and TRBJ1-1 gives the full variable domain: DAGVTQSPTHLIKTRGQQVTLRCSPKSGHDTVSWYQQALGQGPQFIFQYYEEEERQRGNFPDRFSGHQFPNYSSELNVNALLLGDSALYLCASSLALFTNTEAFFGQGTRLTVV.

The V gene is TRBV9, the J gene TRBJ2-3; 7 bases map to TRBD2. CDR3 size: 17 residues. Germline V CDR1 and CDR2: SGDLS, YYNGEE. J was trimmed by 1 base and V by 2 bases; bases with no gene match: 10. The CDR3 coding sequence is TGTGCCAGCAGCGTCCTCTCCGGGCGGGAGCGCACAGATACGCAGTATTTT. Translated: CASSVLSGRERTDTQYF.

This chain connects TRBV7-9 to TRBJ2-5; D is ambiguous. The CDR3 extends over 13 amino acids. Germline V gives CDR1 SEHNR, CDR2 FQNEAQ (reference sequence). Between the trimmed V and J ends, which lost 7 bases and 7 bases, there was a span of 16 bases. CDR3 amino acids: CASIPPLVGTQYF. The DNA of the CDR3 is TGTGCCAGCATCCCCCCCCTTGTGGGGACCCAGTACTTC.

This rearrangement joins TRBV9 to TRBJ1-3; D remains unclear. The ends were cut back, 0 bases at V and 4 bases at J, with 11 bases in the middle. The CDR3 has 15 residues. From germline, CDR1 is SGDLS and CDR2 YYNGEE. In DNA form, the CDR3 reads TGTGCCAGCAGCGTAGCTGAGAGACACGGAAACACCATATATTTT. Its protein product is CASSVAERHGNTIYF.

This rearrangement joins TRBV30 to TRBJ1-6, with TRBD1 matching over 7 bases. V lost 4 bases and J lost 13; bases outside the gene matches: 7. The CDR3 contains 12 residues. CDR1 GTSNPN and CDR2 SVGIG come from the germline V gene (reference sequence). The CDR3 bases are TGTGCCTGGATGGCGGACAGGTCTCCCCTCCACTTT. As protein: CAWMADRSPLHF.

This clone appeared a single time. This chain links TRBV4-3 with TRBJ2-5, with TRBD2 matching 9 bases. The CDR3 extends over 15 amino acids. Germline assignment: CDR1 LGHNA and CDR2 YSLEER. J lost 5 bases, V lost 1 base, and 5 bases had no gene match. CDR3 loop: CASSQGGSGSETQYF. The CDR3 coding sequence is TGCGCCAGCAGCCAAGGTGGTAGCGGGAGCGAGACCCAGTACTTC.

Only one count was recorded for this clone. The CDR3 region is CASSSIRVSWRGHTEAFF. In DNA, the CDR3 is TGTGCCAGCAGCTCAATTAGGGTGAGCTGGAGGGGGCACACTGAAGCTTTCTTT. V and J are TRBV5-6 and TRBJ1-1; TRBD1 aligns across 7 bases. The trim removed 3 bases at V and 3 bases at J, leaving 17 bases unmatched. Germline values: CDR1 SGHDT, CDR2 YYEEEE. The CDR3 sequence is 18 residues long. The complete variable domain, with remaining parts taken from reference TRBV5-6 and TRBJ1-1, reads DAGVTQSPTHLIKTRGQQVTLRCSPKSGHDTVSWYQQALGQGPQFIFQYYEEEERQRGNFPDRFSGHQFPNYSSELNVNALLLGDSALYLCASSSIRVSWRGHTEAFFGQGTRLTVV.

The chain couples TRBV6-6 to TRBJ2-7, with TRBD1 matching over 7 bases. Unmatched junction bases numbered 5, after V lost 6 bases and J lost 3 bases. Germline values: CDR1 MNHNY, CDR2 SVGAGI (reference sequence). This CDR3 contains 13 residues. The CDR3 coding sequence is TGTGCCAGCAGCCGGGACAGTCACTACGAGCAGTACGTC. Its protein is CASSRDSHYEQYV.

This clone has just one count. The chain links TRBV20-1 to TRBJ2-7; D unclear. Trimming left V 6 bases short and J 9 bases short, with 15 bases between. Germline lookup yields CDR1 DFQATT and CDR2 SNEGSKA (reference sequence). The CDR3 consists of 11 residues. The CDR3 region is CSAQRSPGQYF. CDR3 in DNA: TGCAGTGCCCAGAGGTCGCCGGGGCAGTACTTC.

The V gene is TRBV5-4, the J gene TRBJ2-1; D not resolved. This CDR3 is 14 amino acids long. Trimming shortened V by 4 bases and J by 6 bases, and 14 bases separated the two germline ends. Germline V lookup: CDR1 SGHNT, CDR2 YYREEE (reference sequence). The CDR3 DNA follows: TGTGCCAGCAGCCTGAGGCTCGAGTCCAATGAGCAGTTCTTC. Protein product: CASSLRLESNEQFF.

The genes are TRBV4-2 and TRBJ2-1; 10 bases map to TRBD2. J lost 7 bases, V lost 1 base, and 13 bases had no gene match. Germline V gene lookup returns CDR1 LGHNA and CDR2 YNFKEQ. This CDR3 is 18 amino acids long. The CDR3 nucleotides are TGTGCCAGCAGCCAAGCCGCCTGGTGGGGGACTAGCGATAATGAGCAGTTCTTC. Amino acids: CASSQAAWWGTSDNEQFF.

The V call is TRBV14, the J call TRBJ2-5; TRBD2 agrees at 9 bases. Per the germline V gene, CDR1 is SGHDN and CDR2 is FVKESK. Trimming cost V 1 base and J 4 bases; bases outside gene matches: 7. CDR3 length: 16 amino acids. CDR3 nucleotides: TGTGCCAGCAGCCAAGGGACTAGCGTTCACGGAGAGACCCAGTACTTC. Encoded protein: CASSQGTSVHGETQYF.

This chain links TRBV28 with TRBJ1-5, with D unclear. Deletions cut 6 bases from V and 2 bases from J, with 11 bases between. The CDR3 consists of 14 residues. Germline CDR1 and CDR2: MDHEN and SYDVKM. CDR3 in DNA: TGTGCCAGCAGCCCGCAACTTGGCAATCAGCCCCAGCATTTT. It translates to CASSPQLGNQPQHF.

This clone was counted only a few times. This chain links TRBV4-1 with TRBJ2-7; weak D call: TRBD2 (5 bases). The V end was cut by 0 bases, the J end by 2 bases, with 17 bases between. CDR1 is MGHRA, CDR2 YSYEKL, per germline. This CDR3 contains 17 residues. CDR3 in amino acids: CASSQDPGRTGTYEQYF. The CDR3 nucleotides are TGCGCCAGCAGCCAAGATCCCGGACGTACGGGAACCTACGAGCAGTACTTC.

This sequence joins TRBV25-1 and TRBJ2-3; the match to TRBD1 covers 12 bases. V lost 5 bases, J lost 2 bases, and 5 bases stayed unmatched. The CDR3 is 16 residues long. Germline-derived CDR1 and CDR2 are MGHDK and SYGVNS. The CDR3 sequence is CASSRDRGPFTDTQYF. CDR3 nucleotides: TGTGCCAGCAGTCGGGACAGGGGGCCTTTCACAGATACGCAGTATTTT.

J is TRBJ2-2 and V is TRBV6-1; D might be TRBD1 or TRBD2, each matching 5 bases. The CDR3 is made up of 14 amino acids. Germline V gene lookup returns CDR1 MNHNS and CDR2 SASEGT. V was shortened by 8 bases and J by 4 bases, with 14 bases between the two germline ends. The CDR3, as DNA: TGTGCCAGCCGGGGCCGGAGTTCCACCGGGGAGCTGTTTTTT. The encoded protein is CASRGRSSTGELFF.

V usage is TRBV2 and J usage is TRBJ2-3; D is unresolved. The V and J ends lost 6 bases and 0 bases respectively, with 10 bases between them. This CDR3 contains 14 residues. Germline CDR1 and CDR2: SNHLY and FYNNEI. CDR3 loop: CASRVLLSTDTQYF. CDR3 DNA sequence: TGTGCCAGCAGGGTTCTCCTTAGCACAGATACGCAGTATTTT.

The chain uses TRBV5-5 and TRBJ1-3; TRBD1 agrees at 7 bases. CDR1 is SGHKS, CDR2 YYEKEE, per germline (reference sequence). Losses at the gene ends were 0 bases for V and 2 bases for J; bases not matched to a gene: 2. This CDR3 spans 15 amino acids. CDR3 bases: TGTGCCAGCAGCTTGGCAGGGGGAGCTGGAAACACCATATATTTT. Residues: CASSLAGGAGNTIYF.

This chain uses TRBV7-9 with TRBJ1-1, with a tentative D call TRBD1 (6 bases). The length of the CDR3 is 13 residues. Germline V gene lookup returns CDR1 SEHNR and CDR2 FQNEAQ (reference sequence). V lost 5 bases, J lost 6 bases, and 13 bases lay in between. For the CDR3, the DNA is TGTGCCAGCAGCAATATAGGGGGGGCTGAAGCTTTCTTT. This encodes CASSNIGGAEAFF.

This clone was picked up one time. V and J are TRBV30 and TRBJ1-4; 9 bases are a match to TRBD1. Per the germline V gene, CDR1 is GTSNPN and CDR2 is SVGIG (reference sequence). This CDR3 has 13 residues. Trimming at V came to 1 base and at J to 9 bases, leaving 3 bases not matched to a gene. The DNA of the CDR3 is TGTGCCTGGAGTGGGACAGGGGACAAAAAACTGTTTTTT. It yields the protein CAWSGTGDKKLFF.

V usage is TRBV7-9 and J usage is TRBJ2-7; D unclear. The germline V gene has CDR1 SEHNR and CDR2 FQNEAQ (reference sequence). CDR3 length: 13 residues. With 6 bases removed from V and 0 bases from J, the gap between germline ends came to 9 bases. The CDR3 is CASSWTFSYEQYF. Here the CDR3 DNA reads TGTGCCAGCAGTTGGACGTTCTCCTACGAGCAGTACTTC.

The chain employs TRBV2 and TRBJ2-7, with D uncertain. Trimming pared 1 base from V and 4 bases from J, leaving 8 bases between. The CDR3 is 13 amino acids. Germline assignment: CDR1 SNHLY and CDR2 FYNNEI. This CDR3 reads CASSEDDLYEQYV. The CDR3 region has the DNA TGTGCCAGCAGTGAAGATGACCTATACGAGCAGTACGTC.